A single sample is the source of the 17 T cell receptor beta chains below, sequenced in a study of CD8+CD57+ T cells in acquired aplastic anemia. Investigators profiled TCR beta VDJ and CDR3 from genomic DNA template. From the reads, TCRdb called clonotypes with MiXCR, one entry per CDR3 protein. The data contain approximately 81,000 distinct CDR3 sequences, 40% to 55% of them singletons. Source material: sorted CD4+, CD8+, or CD8+CD57+ T cells (not recorded which) from PBMCs. The source is a human donor in good health, serving as a control.

The chain joins TRBV27 to TRBJ1-1; D is uncertain. There are 13 residues in the CDR3. Deletions cut 8 bases from V and 0 bases from J, with 10 bases between. Germline CDR1 reads MNHEY; CDR2 reads SMNVEV (reference sequence). CDR3 coding DNA: TGTGCCAGCTTGGGAGATTTGAACACTGAAGCTTTCTTT. This translates into CASLGDLNTEAFF.

This chain connects TRBV29-1 to TRBJ2-7, with D possibly matching TRBD2 (5 bases). V lost 4 bases to trimming and J lost 4 bases, with 17 bases between them. The CDR3 loop spans 14 amino acids. CDR1 and CDR2 from the germline V gene are SQVTM and ANQGSEA. The DNA of the CDR3 is TGCAGCGTTGTGGTTCGGGGATCGGTGTACGAGCAGTACTTC. Protein sequence: CSVVVRGSVYEQYF.

There are many counts of this clonotype. This chain connects TRBV2 to TRBJ2-4, with 9 nucleotides matching TRBD1. The V and J ends lost 10 bases and 0 bases, in that order; junction bases with no gene match: 13. This CDR3 has 17 residues. Per germline, CDR1 SNHLY and CDR2 FYNNEI. Here the CDR3 reads CAIHRDREALAKNIQYF. CDR3 bases: TGTGCCATCCACCGGGACAGGGAAGCCCTAGCCAAAAACATTCAGTACTTC. The entire variable domain, with the rest obtained from reference TRBV2 and TRBJ2-4, is as follows: EPEVTQTPSHQVTQMGQEVILRCVPISNHLYFYWYRQILGQKVEFLVSFYNNEISEKSEIFDDQFSVERPDGSNFTLKIRSTKLEDSAMYFCAIHRDREALAKNIQYFGAGTRLSVL.

The V call is TRBV24-1, the J call TRBJ2-1; D tentatively reads TRBD1 or TRBD2 (5 bases each). CDR1 KGHDR and CDR2 SFDVKD come from the germline V gene. The CDR3 is 14 amino acids. V was clipped by 4 bases and J by 5 bases, with 11 bases between them. The CDR3 bases are TGTGCCACCAGTGACCCGGGACGAAACAATGAGCAGTTCTTC. It encodes CATSDPGRNNEQFF.

The chain links TRBV7-2 to TRBJ2-7; 7 bases match TRBD1. Germline-derived CDR1 and CDR2 are SGHTA and FQGNSA. Unmatched junction bases numbered 6, after V lost 4 bases and J lost 0 bases. The CDR3 spans 15 residues. The CDR3 loop is CASSSSQGFSYEQYF. The CDR3 DNA sequence: TGTGCCAGCAGCTCATCACAGGGGTTCTCCTACGAGCAGTACTTC. Variable domain in full (rest from reference TRBV7-2 and TRBJ2-7): GAGVSQSPSNKVTEKGKDVELRCDPISGHTALYWYRQSLGQGLEFLIYFQGNSAPDKSGLPSDRFSAERTGGSVSTLTIQRTQQEDSAVYLCASSSSQGFSYEQYFGPGTRLTVT.

This clonotype was observed a few times. The J gene is TRBJ1-5, the V gene TRBV24-1, with unresolved D. In germline, CDR1 is KGHDR, CDR2 SFDVKD. This CDR3 contains 13 residues. Trimming shortened V by 5 bases and J by 1 base, and 5 bases separated the two germline ends. The CDR3 sequence is CATSANSNQPQHF. The CDR3 DNA is TGTGCCACCAGTGCCAACAGCAATCAGCCCCAGCATTTT.

This clonotype turned up a few times. The gene calls are TRBV10-1 and TRBJ2-7; the match to TRBD2 covers 8 bases. J lost 5 bases, V lost 7 bases, and 13 bases had no gene match. From germline, CDR1 is WNHNN and CDR2 SYGVQD (reference sequence). This CDR3 is built from 15 residues. The DNA for the CDR3 is TGCGCCAGCACGATCGACCGGGGGGGCATCCACGAGCAGTACTTC. Translated: CASTIDRGGIHEQYF.

V gene TRBV12-3 or TRBV12-4 combines with J gene TRBJ2-7; D might be TRBD1 (5 bases). V was shortened by 8 bases and J by 7 bases, with 18 bases between the two germline ends. The CDR3 is 13 residues long. The CDR3 coding sequence is TGTGCCAGCGGTCGCCAGGGTCCCGCGGAGCAGTACTTC. Protein product: CASGRQGPAEQYF.

This clonotype was seen many times. V gene TRBV20-1 combines with J gene TRBJ2-5; perhaps TRBD2 as D (6 bases). The germline CDR1 and CDR2 sequences are DFQATT and SNEGSKA (reference sequence). The CDR3 spans 14 residues. V was pared by 1 base and J by 5 bases, with 14 bases between. CDR3 sequence: CSARGAGRPETQYF. The CDR3 DNA follows: TGCAGTGCTAGAGGGGCGGGGCGGCCCGAGACCCAGTACTTC.

This chain connects TRBV2 to TRBJ1-2, with a tentative D call TRBD1 (5 bases). The CDR3 is 11 amino acids. Trimming took off 11 bases at V and 6 bases at J, with 13 bases between the two ends. Germline-derived CDR1 and CDR2 are SNHLY and FYNNEI. The CDR3 spells CADGGVNGYTF. The CDR3 region has the DNA TGTGCCGACGGGGGTGTTAATGGCTACACCTTC.

The rearrangement joins TRBV14 to TRBJ2-1; D is perhaps TRBD2 (6 bases). The V end lost 2 bases, the J end lost 7 bases, and 24 bases lay between the germline ends. CDR1 and CDR2 (germline): SGHDN, FVKESK. CDR3 length equals 18 residues. The CDR3 is CASSQQVLRTKSSNEQFF. The CDR3, as DNA: TGTGCCAGCAGCCAACAGGTACTCAGGACTAAATCCTCTAATGAGCAGTTCTTC. Based on the CDR3 plus reference TRBV14 and TRBJ2-1, the full variable domain is EAGVTQFPSHSVIEKGQTVTLRCDPISGHDNLYWYRRVMGKEIKFLLHFVKESKQDESGMPNNRFLAERTGGTYSTLKVQPAELEDSGVYFCASSQQVLRTKSSNEQFFGPGTRLTVL.

On this clonotype itself: A junction boundary mismatches the germline segment, possibly from a read error. CDR3 region: CARSQGPDGAWYGYTF. In nucleotides, the CDR3 is TGCGCCCGCAGCCAAGGGCCGGACGGGGCGTGGTATGGCTACACCTTC. The chain combines TRBV4-1 with TRBJ1-2; a possible D gene is TRBD1 (5 bases). CDR1 and CDR2 (germline): MGHRA, YSYEKL. The CDR3 loop spans 16 amino acids.

This clonotype was recorded many times. The chain carries TRBV6-5 and TRBJ1-6; TRBD1 matches at 7 bases. The CDR3 loop spans 13 amino acids. Germline V gene lookup returns CDR1 MNHEY and CDR2 SVGAGI. J gave up 10 bases and V 11 bases, and 11 bases lay outside the gene matches. CDR3 in amino acids: CAPPDRAGSPLHF. CDR3 nucleotides: TGTGCCCCACCCGACAGGGCCGGGTCACCCCTCCACTTT.

This clonotype was picked up many times. The chain combines TRBV13 with TRBJ2-3, with 10 bases aligning to TRBD2. The V and J ends lost 4 bases and 4 bases, in that order; junction bases with no gene match: 14. Germline CDR1 reads PRHDT; CDR2 reads FYEKMQ (reference sequence). There are 18 residues in the CDR3. The CDR3 DNA is TGTGCCAGCAGCTCCACTTCCCTGGCTAGCGGGAGTGCAGATACGCAGTATTTT. It encodes CASSSTSLASGSADTQYF.

The table lists this clonotype with a few counts. The CDR3: CASSSGPSGEETQYF. The DNA for the CDR3 is TGTGCCAGCAGTTCTGGCCCTAGCGGGGAAGAGACCCAGTACTTC. This rearrangement joins TRBV25-1 to TRBJ2-5, with 9 bases aligning to TRBD2. Germline V gives CDR1 MGHDK, CDR2 SYGVNS. The CDR3 runs 15 residues. V trimming: 5 bases; J trimming: 3 bases; junction bases outside the gene matches: 7.

Many counts were recorded for this clonotype. The chain recombines TRBV11-1 with TRBJ2-7; 11 bases line up with TRBD2. The ends lost 4 bases at V and 0 bases at J; junction bases unmatched: 8. The CDR3 is 17 amino acids. CDR1 and CDR2 (germline): SGHAT, FQDESV (reference sequence). The CDR3 region is CASSSEGLAASSYEQYF. CDR3 nucleotide sequence: TGTGCCAGCAGCTCTGAGGGACTAGCGGCAAGCTCCTACGAGCAGTACTTC.

V usage is TRBV25-1 and J usage is TRBJ2-3; the D is unclear. The germline V gene encodes CDR1 MGHDK and CDR2 SYGVNS. The CDR3 totals 14 residues. Trimming removed 1 base at V and 6 bases at J, with 11 bases between. This CDR3 reads CASSEFRVSDTQYF. The CDR3 nucleotides read TGTGCCAGCAGTGAATTCCGGGTGAGCGATACGCAGTATTTT.